The 16 T cell receptor beta chains below were found in one sample sequenced in a study of blood T cell repertoires in COVID-19. Clones were read by immunoSEQ multiplex PCR, and TCRdb kept only the in-frame ones, dropping some. This sample yields under 200,000 clones, of which 75% to 90% are seen a single time; over 10% belongs to the top ten. Material for sequencing was PBMCs or T cells enriched from blood (not recorded which). The origin of the receptors is a woman aged 55-70 years who had recovered from COVID-19.

The chain links TRBV2 to TRBJ2-3, with D perhaps matching TRBD2 (5 bases). Germline V gene data show CDR1 as SNHLY and CDR2 as FYNNEI. Trimming cost V 7 bases and J 5 bases, with 13 bases left between them. The CDR3 covers 13 residues. The CDR3 here is CASTISGVDTQYF. CDR3 DNA: TGTGCCAGCACAATATCCGGGGTAGATACGCAGTATTTT.

The rearrangement links TRBV5-4 to TRBJ2-5; D ambiguous. V was clipped by 4 bases and J by 5 bases, with 12 bases between them. The germline CDR1 and CDR2 sequences are SGHNT and YYREEE (reference sequence). The CDR3 runs 13 residues. CDR3 DNA: TGTGCCAGCAGCCTACCGAGTCGGGAGACCCAGTACTTC. As protein: CASSLPSRETQYF.

V gene TRBV4-1 combines with J gene TRBJ2-7; maybe TRBD2 (6 bases). The germline V and J ends were trimmed by 8 bases and 6 bases, with 14 bases remaining between them. This CDR3 has 12 amino acids. Germline lookup yields CDR1 MGHRA and CDR2 YSYEKL. This CDR3 reads CASGPPEGEQYF. CDR3 DNA sequence: TGCGCCAGCGGCCCTCCGGAGGGCGAGCAGTACTTC.

This chain uses TRBV5-1 with TRBJ1-2; tentative D call: TRBD1 (6 bases). The CDR3 has 15 amino acids. Trimming removed 5 bases at V and 3 bases at J, with 17 bases between. CDR1 SGHRS and CDR2 YFSETQ come from the germline V gene. The chain's CDR3 is CASSDQSGAYYGYTF. The CDR3 coding sequence is TGCGCCAGCAGTGATCAGTCAGGGGCCTACTATGGCTACACCTTC.

This chain connects TRBV9 to TRBJ2-5; D possibly corresponds to TRBD1 (6 bases). Trimming took off 0 bases at V and 5 bases at J, with 14 bases between the two ends. This CDR3 spans 15 amino acids. The V gene's germline CDR1 is SGDLS and CDR2 YYNGEE. The CDR3 nucleotides are TGTGCCAGCAGCGTAGGCGGCAGGGGCCGGGAGACCCAGTACTTC. Translating it yields CASSVGGRGRETQYF.

The chain couples TRBV27 to TRBJ2-7; TRBD1 agrees at 7 bases. Germline trimming cut 6 bases from V and 9 bases from J; bases unmatched to any gene: 8. Germline V CDR1 and CDR2: MNHEY, SMNVEV (reference sequence). This CDR3 comprises 12 residues. This CDR3 reads CASSSTGVMQYF. The DNA for the CDR3 is TGTGCCAGCAGCTCAACAGGGGTGATGCAGTACTTC.

The rearrangement links TRBV30 to TRBJ1-2, with 9 bases identical to TRBD1. In germline, CDR1 is GTSNPN, CDR2 SVGIG (reference sequence). The CDR3 is 14 amino acids. The junction had 4 bases not matched to a gene; V was cut back by 1 base and J by 4 bases. This chain's CDR3 is CAWSAGQGGYGYTF. CDR3 bases: TGTGCCTGGAGTGCGGGACAGGGTGGCTATGGCTACACCTTC.

The gene calls are TRBV9 and TRBJ1-4; tentatively, D is TRBD1 (5 bases). There are 14 residues in the CDR3. Trimming cost V 2 bases and J 5 bases, with 10 bases left between them. Germline V gene lookup returns CDR1 SGDLS and CDR2 YYNGEE. CDR3 residues: CASSVGGGNEKLFF. The CDR3, as DNA: TGTGCCAGCAGCGTCGGGGGTGGGAATGAAAAACTGTTTTTT.

A few counts support this clone. The V and J genes are TRBV14 and TRBJ2-1, with D hard to call. Per the germline V gene, CDR1 is SGHDN and CDR2 is FVKESK. CDR3 size: 12 residues. Between the trimmed V and J ends, which lost 1 base and 5 bases, there was a span of 3 bases. CDR3 in DNA: TGTGCCAGCAGCCAAGGGCACAATGAGCAGTTCTTC. This encodes CASSQGHNEQFF. Full variable domain (rest looked up from reference TRBV14 and TRBJ2-1): EAGVTQFPSHSVIEKGQTVTLRCDPISGHDNLYWYRRVMGKEIKFLLHFVKESKQDESGMPNNRFLAERTGGTYSTLKVQPAELEDSGVYFCASSQGHNEQFFGPGTRLTVL.

This clone was seen only once. The chain has TRBV4-1 and TRBJ2-1, with TRBD1 matching 11 bases. V lost 1 base, J lost 4 bases, and 3 bases stayed unmatched. Germline values: CDR1 MGHRA, CDR2 YSYEKL. CDR3 length: 16 amino acids. The CDR3 sequence is CASSQVGTGGYNEQFF. The CDR3 DNA sequence: TGCGCCAGCAGCCAAGTTGGGACAGGGGGTTACAATGAGCAGTTCTTC.

This clone occurred a few times. The J gene is TRBJ2-1, the V gene TRBV5-1, with 7 positions matching TRBD2. The length of the CDR3 is 16 residues. After removal of 4 bases from V and 1 base from J, the junction contained 8 bases not matched to a gene. The V gene's germline CDR1 is SGHRS and CDR2 YFSETQ. The CDR3 region has the DNA TGCGCCAGCAGCCGGGATGGGGGAGGGTCCTACAATGAGCAGTTCTTC. Protein product: CASSRDGGGSYNEQFF.

V and J are TRBV5-1 and TRBJ2-7, with 7 bases matching TRBD1. Trimming removed 4 bases from V and 5 bases from J; junction bases left unmatched: 9. CDR3 length: 14 amino acids. Germline loops: CDR1 SGHRS, CDR2 YFSETQ. The CDR3 nucleotides are TGCGCCAGCAGCCAGGGACAGCTTCTCCACGAGCAGTACTTC. This encodes CASSQGQLLHEQYF. The full variable domain, completed using reference TRBV5-1 and TRBJ2-7, is KAGVTQTPRYLIKTRGQQVTLSCSPISGHRSVSWYQQTPGQGLQFLFEYFSETQRNKGNFPGRFSGRQFSNSRSEMNVSTLELGDSALYLCASSQGQLLHEQYFGPGTRLTVT.

The V gene is TRBV27, the J gene TRBJ1-1, with unresolved D. This CDR3 region has 14 residues. The V and J ends lost 2 bases and 3 bases respectively, with 10 bases between them. Germline CDR1 and CDR2: MNHEY and SMNVEV (reference sequence). CDR3 DNA sequence: TGTGCCAGCAGTTTAACAGACCTGGACACTGAAGCTTTCTTT. This sequence encodes CASSLTDLDTEAFF.

This sequence joins TRBV28 and TRBJ1-3; tentatively, D is TRBD1 (6 bases). The CDR3 sequence is 16 residues long. V lost 4 bases to trimming and J lost 0 bases, with 13 bases between them. Germline loops: CDR1 MDHEN, CDR2 SYDVKM. The CDR3 region has the DNA TGTGCCAGCAGTTCACCAGGGGCTAGCTCTGGAAACACCATATATTTT. Translated, it gives CASSSPGASSGNTIYF.

V and J are TRBV2 and TRBJ2-2; D call uncertain. V lost 3 bases and J 2 bases, leaving 10 bases between the germline ends. CDR1 and CDR2 (germline): SNHLY, FYNNEI. The CDR3 loop spans 15 amino acids. The CDR3 region has the DNA TGTGCCAGCAGTGAGGCCGCAGTCAACACCGGGGAGCTGTTTTTT. Amino acids: CASSEAAVNTGELFF.

The V gene is TRBV18, the J gene TRBJ2-7; no clear D gene. V dropped 2 bases and J dropped 3 bases, with 8 bases sitting between them. The CDR3 runs to 13 residues. Looked up from germline, CDR1 is KGHSH and CDR2 is LQKENI. The CDR3 loop reads CASSPFSNYEQYF. The CDR3 DNA follows: TGTGCCAGCTCACCATTTAGCAACTACGAGCAGTACTTC.